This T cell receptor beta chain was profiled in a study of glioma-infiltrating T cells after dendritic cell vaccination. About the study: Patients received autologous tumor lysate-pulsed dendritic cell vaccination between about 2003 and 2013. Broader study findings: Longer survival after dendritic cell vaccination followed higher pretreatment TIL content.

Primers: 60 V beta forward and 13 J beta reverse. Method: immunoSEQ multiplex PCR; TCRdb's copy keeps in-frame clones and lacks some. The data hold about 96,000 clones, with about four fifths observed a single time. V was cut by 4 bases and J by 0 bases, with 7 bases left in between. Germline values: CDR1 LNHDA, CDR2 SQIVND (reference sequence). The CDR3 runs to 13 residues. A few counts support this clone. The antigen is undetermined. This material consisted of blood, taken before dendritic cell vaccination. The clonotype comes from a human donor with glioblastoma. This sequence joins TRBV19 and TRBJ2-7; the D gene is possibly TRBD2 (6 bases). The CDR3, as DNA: TGTGCCAGTAGTAAACTAGCCTCCTACGAGCAGTACTTC. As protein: CASSKLASYEQYF.